What follows are 25 T cell receptor beta chains derived from one specimen sequenced in a study of T cell repertoires in cytomegalovirus infection. TCRdb ran MiXCR on the reads and lists one entry per CDR3 protein. The sample shows some 600,000 distinct CDR3 sequences, roughly 26% of them seen only once. Sequencing input: CD8+ T cells from PBMCs. These receptors all come from a human donor in good health (CMV status not recorded). Some clones in this sample may be carry-over from other donors' samples.

The J gene is TRBJ1-1, the V gene TRBV19, with a possible D match to TRBD1 (6 bases). Trimming took off 9 bases at V and 0 bases at J, with 11 bases between the two ends. There are 13 residues in the CDR3. Germline loops: CDR1 LNHDA, CDR2 SQIVND (reference sequence). The CDR3 here is CASTGHLNTEAFF. CDR3 DNA: TGTGCCAGCACGGGACACTTGAACACTGAAGCTTTCTTT.

This clonotype appeared a few times. The V and J genes are TRBV11-2 and TRBJ2-1; 10 bases are a match to TRBD2. V lost 3 bases and J lost 6; bases outside the gene matches: 8. Germline lookup yields CDR1 SGHAT and CDR2 FQNNGV. CDR3 length: 16 residues. This chain's CDR3 is CASSLRAGGQFNEQFF. The CDR3 DNA follows: TGTGCCAGCAGCTTGAGAGCGGGGGGGCAATTCAATGAGCAGTTCTTC.

This clonotype was counted ten times or more. This chain uses TRBV7-8 with TRBJ2-3; D is undetermined. Germline V CDR1 and CDR2: SGHVS, FQNEAQ. This CDR3 contains 17 residues. V was cut by 5 bases and J by 1 base, with 19 bases left in between. The CDR3 nucleotides are TGTGCCAGCAGCCGCCCAATCGCAGACGGACGCACAGATACGCAGTATTTT. It specifies CASSRPIADGRTDTQYF.

The genes are TRBV12-3 or TRBV12-4 and TRBJ1-1; no definite D call. The CDR3 covers 14 residues. V lost 6 bases, J lost 0 bases, and 11 bases lay in between. The CDR3 sequence: CASSESILNTEAFF. CDR3 in DNA: TGTGCCAGCAGCGAAAGCATACTGAACACTGAAGCTTTCTTT.

This clonotype was counted a few times. J is TRBJ1-2 and V is TRBV20-1; 9 positions match TRBD1. Looked up from germline, CDR1 is DFQATT and CDR2 is SNEGSKA (reference sequence). V trimming: 3 bases; J trimming: 4 bases; junction bases outside the gene matches: 6. The CDR3 is made up of 14 amino acids. The CDR3 DNA reads as TGCAGTGCTAGCGAGACAGGGGGAAGCTATGGCTACACCTTC. It is translated as CSASETGGSYGYTF.

This clonotype was observed many times. The CDR3 nucleotides are TGCAGTGCTAGAGTCTGGGCAGGGGAGGACTATGGCTACACCTTC. Encoded protein: CSARVWAGEDYGYTF. V and J are TRBV20-1 and TRBJ1-2; D is perhaps TRBD1 (6 bases). This CDR3 comprises 15 residues. The V gene's germline CDR1 is DFQATT and CDR2 SNEGSKA (reference sequence). V was trimmed by 1 base and J by 3 bases, leaving 15 bases between them.

This clonotype has a count of ten or more. The V call is TRBV11-3, the J call TRBJ2-6; D is uncertain. The V and J ends lost 1 base and 0 bases respectively, with 4 bases between them. Germline-derived CDR1 and CDR2 are SGHNT and YENEEA. This CDR3 is built from 15 residues. The CDR3 DNA sequence: TGTGCCAGCAGCTTAGTGTTCTCTGGGGCCAACGTCCTGACTTTC. Its translation: CASSLVFSGANVLTF.

This clonotype appeared many times. The rearrangement uses TRBV25-1 and TRBJ2-1; TRBD2 might be the D (6 bases). The CDR3 contains 13 residues. V lost 2 bases and J lost 8, with 10 bases in between. From germline, CDR1 is MGHDK and CDR2 SYGVNS. Here the CDR3 DNA reads TGTGCCAGCAGTGAACGGACTATCGATGAGCAGTTCTTC. This encodes CASSERTIDEQFF.

This clonotype occurred once. This chain links TRBV14 with TRBJ2-5; D gene ambiguous. Germline CDR1 reads SGHDN; CDR2 reads FVKESK. Trimming took 1 base from V and 0 from J, leaving 9 bases between them. The CDR3 is made up of 15 amino acids. The CDR3 protein is CASSQGPAYQETQYF. The CDR3 DNA reads TGTGCCAGCAGCCAAGGCCCCGCGTACCAAGAGACCCAGTACTTC.

V and J are TRBV7-9 and TRBJ1-2; D possibly corresponds to TRBD1 (5 bases). Deletions cut 1 base from V and 8 bases from J, with 11 bases between. In germline, CDR1 is SEHNR, CDR2 FQNEAQ (reference sequence). This CDR3 contains 13 residues. Here the CDR3 DNA reads TGTGCCAGCAGCTTAGACGGGGCGGGAGGCTACACCTTC. Translation: CASSLDGAGGYTF.

V and J are TRBV5-6 and TRBJ2-3; tentatively, D is TRBD1 (6 bases). Trimming stripped 4 bases from V and 3 bases from J, with 12 bases between. The CDR3 runs 14 residues. Per the germline V gene, CDR1 is SGHDT and CDR2 is YYEEEE. The CDR3 loop is CASSRTELTDTQYF. As DNA, the CDR3 is TGTGCCAGCAGCCGGACAGAATTAACAGATACGCAGTATTTT.

This clonotype was seen many times. The V call is TRBV7-2, the J call TRBJ2-4, with 7 bases identical to TRBD1. The V segment lost 3 bases and the J segment 0 bases; nucleotides outside the gene matches: 20. The CDR3 consists of 21 residues. Germline values: CDR1 SGHTA, CDR2 FQGNSA. The CDR3 region is CASSLRGRGQTPVGAKNIQYF. In DNA form, the CDR3 reads TGTGCCAGCAGCTTGAGGGGCAGGGGACAGACTCCAGTGGGAGCCAAAAACATTCAGTACTTC.

This clonotype was picked up many times. The chain uses TRBV7-2 and TRBJ1-1; D remains ambiguous. V was trimmed by 1 base and J by 1 base, leaving 10 bases between them. Germline CDR1 and CDR2: SGHTA and FQGNSA. The CDR3 runs to 15 residues. The CDR3 reads CASSLDLNPNTEAFF. In DNA form, the CDR3 reads TGTGCCAGCAGCTTAGACTTAAATCCGAACACTGAAGCTTTCTTT.

The V and J genes are TRBV6-2 or TRBV6-3 and TRBJ2-7, with TRBD2 matching 15 bases. Per the germline V gene, CDR1 is MNHEY and CDR2 is SVGEGT. The CDR3 covers 16 residues. Trimming cost V 2 bases and J 6 bases; bases outside gene matches: 5. The CDR3 region is CASSYPGLAGGLEQYV. The CDR3 DNA reads TGTGCCAGCAGTTACCCGGGACTAGCGGGGGGCCTCGAGCAGTACGTC.

This clonotype was seen ten or more times. The chain couples TRBV12-3 or TRBV12-4 to TRBJ2-2; TRBD1 agrees at 8 bases. Trimming cost V 6 bases and J 1 base; bases outside gene matches: 1. The CDR3 consists of 14 residues. The CDR3 region has the DNA TGTGCCAGCAGGGGGACAGGGAACACCGGGGAGCTGTTTTTT. Its translation is CASRGTGNTGELFF.

The count of this clonotype is one. A single base separates this from a much larger clone, so it may be a read error. The chain carries TRBV7-2 and TRBJ1-1, with 8 bases identical to TRBD1. This CDR3 has 14 amino acids. The germline gives CDR1 SGHTA, CDR2 FQGNSA. CDR3 amino acids: CVSSWDRRNTEAFF. CDR3 coding DNA: TGTGTCAGCAGCTGGGACAGGAGGAACACTGAAGCTTTCTTT.

There are many counts of this clonotype. The V gene is TRBV7-2, the J gene TRBJ2-1, with D tentatively TRBD1 or TRBD2 (5 bases each). The CDR3 spans 12 residues. Germline lookup yields CDR1 SGHTA and CDR2 FQGNSA. V was pared by 4 bases and J by 10 bases, with 11 bases between. DNA for the CDR3: TGTGCCAGCAGCTCAGTTTGGGGGGAGCAGTTCTTC. It is translated as CASSSVWGEQFF.

The chain has TRBV12-3 or TRBV12-4 and TRBJ1-5, with D tentatively TRBD1 (5 bases). This CDR3 spans 15 amino acids. The germline V and J ends were trimmed by 0 bases and 5 bases, with 11 bases remaining between them. The CDR3 DNA sequence: TGTGCCAGCAGTTTAGCGGTCAGGGTCGATCAGCCCCAGCATTTT. Protein sequence: CASSLAVRVDQPQHF.

The rearrangement joins TRBV11-2 to TRBJ1-1; TRBD1 might be the D (5 bases). The CDR3 extends over 16 amino acids. CDR1 is SGHAT and CDR2 is FQNNGV in the germline V gene. Trimming cost V 5 bases and J 0 bases, with 16 bases left between them. CDR3 in amino acids: CASSPVGTALNTEAFF. The CDR3 nucleotides read TGTGCCAGCAGCCCCGTTGGGACGGCACTGAACACTGAAGCTTTCTTT.

This clonotype was seen more than once but under ten times. The chain has TRBV29-1 and TRBJ2-1, with 9 bases aligning to TRBD2. J lost 2 bases, V lost 3 bases, and 14 bases had no gene match. The CDR3 spans 18 residues. Germline lookup yields CDR1 SQVTM and CDR2 ANQGSEA. In DNA form, the CDR3 reads TGCAGCGTTGAGGGGGCGGGGGGGCGAAAGAGGGCCTACAATGAGCAGTTCTTC. Translation: CSVEGAGGRKRAYNEQFF.

The rearrangement joins TRBV6-2 or TRBV6-3 to TRBJ2-4, with D possibly matching TRBD1 (6 bases). Trimming removed 0 bases from V and 8 bases from J, with 11 bases in between. The germline V gene encodes CDR1 MNHEY and CDR2 SVGEGT. The CDR3 loop spans 14 amino acids. The CDR3 DNA reads as TGTGCCAGCAGTTACTCCGTATCAGGGGACATTCAGTACTTC. Its protein is CASSYSVSGDIQYF.

The chain couples TRBV2 to TRBJ1-1; 8 nucleotides line up with TRBD1. With 5 bases clipped from V and 9 bases from J, the junction kept 11 bases outside the gene matches. Per germline, CDR1 SNHLY and CDR2 FYNNEI. This CDR3 is built from 14 residues. The CDR3 nucleotides read TGTGCCAGCAGTTGGACAGGGTCCCTACGGAAAGCTTTCTTT. Protein: CASSWTGSLRKAFF.

The chain links TRBV20-1 to TRBJ1-5; D remains unclear. Trimming took 3 bases from V and 9 from J, leaving 9 bases between them. CDR1 and CDR2 from the germline V gene are DFQATT and SNEGSKA (reference sequence). There are 11 residues in the CDR3. CDR3 sequence reads: CSARLGGPQHF. CDR3 sequence (DNA): TGCAGTGCTAGGCTGGGTGGGCCCCAGCATTTT.

V and J are TRBV20-1 and TRBJ1-2; perhaps TRBD1 as D (6 bases). The CDR3 consists of 15 residues. Germline V gives CDR1 DFQATT, CDR2 SNEGSKA (reference sequence). With 7 bases removed from V and 1 base from J, the gap between germline ends came to 19 bases. The CDR3 nucleotides read TGCAGTGTTATAGTGGGGGGCAGCATTAACTATGGCTACACCTTC. It translates to CSVIVGGSINYGYTF.

With regard to this clonotype: One base away lies a much larger clone, so this may be a sequencing read error. V usage is TRBV7-8 and J usage is TRBJ2-1; 7 bases fit TRBD2. CDR1 and CDR2 from the germline V gene are SGHVS and FQNEAQ. This CDR3 is built from 13 residues. J was trimmed by 9 bases and V by 4 bases; bases with no gene match: 6. The CDR3 DNA follows: TGTGCCAGCAGCTCCAAAGGGAGGGGTGAGCAGTTCTTC. As protein: CASSSKGRGEQFF.